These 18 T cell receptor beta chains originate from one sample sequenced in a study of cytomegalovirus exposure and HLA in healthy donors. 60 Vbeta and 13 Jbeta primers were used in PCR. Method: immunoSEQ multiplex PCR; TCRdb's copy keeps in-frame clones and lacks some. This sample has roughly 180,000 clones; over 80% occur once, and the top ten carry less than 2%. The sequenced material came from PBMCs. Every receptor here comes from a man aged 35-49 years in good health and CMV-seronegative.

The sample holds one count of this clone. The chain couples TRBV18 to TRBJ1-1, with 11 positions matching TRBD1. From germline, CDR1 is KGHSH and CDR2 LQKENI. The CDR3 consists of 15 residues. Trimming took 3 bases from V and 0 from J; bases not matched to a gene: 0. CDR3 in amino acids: CASSPDRGLNTEAFF. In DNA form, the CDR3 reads TGTGCCAGCTCACCGGACAGGGGGCTGAACACTGAAGCTTTCTTT.

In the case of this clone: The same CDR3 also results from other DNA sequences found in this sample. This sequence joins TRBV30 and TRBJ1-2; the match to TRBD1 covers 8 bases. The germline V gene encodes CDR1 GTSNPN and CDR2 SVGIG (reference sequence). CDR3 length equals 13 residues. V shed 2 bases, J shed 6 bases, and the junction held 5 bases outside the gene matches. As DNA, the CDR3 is TGTGCCTGGAGTCCTGACAGGGGCGATGGCTACACCTTC. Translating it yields CAWSPDRGDGYTF.

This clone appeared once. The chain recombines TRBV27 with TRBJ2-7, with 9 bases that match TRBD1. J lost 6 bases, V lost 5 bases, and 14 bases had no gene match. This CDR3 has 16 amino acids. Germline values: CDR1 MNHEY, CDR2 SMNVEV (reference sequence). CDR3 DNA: TGTGCCAGCAGTCCTCGTTGGCCGGGACAGGGAGGCGAGCAGTACTTC. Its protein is CASSPRWPGQGGEQYF.

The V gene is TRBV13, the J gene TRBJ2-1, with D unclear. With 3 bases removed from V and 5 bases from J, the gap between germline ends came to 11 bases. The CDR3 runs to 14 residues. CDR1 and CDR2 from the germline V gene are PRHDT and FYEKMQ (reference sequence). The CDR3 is CASSLHHRDNEQFF. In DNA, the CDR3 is TGTGCCAGCAGCTTGCATCACAGAGACAATGAGCAGTTCTTC.

As DNA, the CDR3 is TGTGCCAGCAGCTCCGGGGCGGGTAGCGGGGATACGCAGTATTTT. It codes for CASSSGAGSGDTQYF. The rearrangement links TRBV7-9 to TRBJ2-3; the match to TRBD2 covers 7 bases. Germline CDR1 is SEHNR and CDR2 is FQNEAQ (reference sequence). The CDR3 is made up of 15 amino acids. V shed 4 bases and J 6 bases; nucleotides not matched to a gene: 10.

As DNA, the CDR3 is TGTGCCAGCAGTCGACAGGGGGCTGCCAGCAATCAGCCCCAGCATTTT. Translation: CASSRQGAASNQPQHF. The chain joins TRBV6-6 to TRBJ1-5, with TRBD1 matching 10 bases. Germline CDR1 MNHNY, CDR2 SVGAGI (reference sequence). The ends lost 5 bases at V and 1 base at J; junction bases unmatched: 5. This CDR3 contains 16 residues.

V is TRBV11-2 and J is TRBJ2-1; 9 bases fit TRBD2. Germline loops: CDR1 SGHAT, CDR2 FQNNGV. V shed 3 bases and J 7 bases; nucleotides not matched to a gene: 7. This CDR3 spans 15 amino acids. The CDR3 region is CASSFGLAGSNEQFF. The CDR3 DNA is TGTGCCAGCAGCTTCGGGCTAGCGGGGTCAAATGAGCAGTTCTTC.

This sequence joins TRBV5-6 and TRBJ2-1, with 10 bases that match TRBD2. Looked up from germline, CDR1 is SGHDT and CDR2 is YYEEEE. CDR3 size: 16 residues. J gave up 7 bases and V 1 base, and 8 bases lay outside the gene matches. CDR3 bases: TGTGCCAGCAGCTTGCTTCTCCTAGCGGGAGTAAATGAGCAGTTCTTC. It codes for CASSLLLLAGVNEQFF.

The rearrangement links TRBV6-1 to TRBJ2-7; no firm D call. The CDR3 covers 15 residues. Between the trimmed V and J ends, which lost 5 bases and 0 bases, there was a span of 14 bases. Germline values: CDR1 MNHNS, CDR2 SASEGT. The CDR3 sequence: CASSPTWATSYEQYF. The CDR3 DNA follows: TGTGCCAGCAGTCCAACCTGGGCTACCTCCTACGAGCAGTACTTC.

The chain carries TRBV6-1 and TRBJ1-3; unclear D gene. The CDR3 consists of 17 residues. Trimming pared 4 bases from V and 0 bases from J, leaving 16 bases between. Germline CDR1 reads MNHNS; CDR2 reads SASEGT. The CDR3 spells CASSVNFGGFSGNTIYF. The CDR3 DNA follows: TGTGCCAGCAGTGTAAATTTCGGAGGGTTCTCTGGAAACACCATATATTTT.

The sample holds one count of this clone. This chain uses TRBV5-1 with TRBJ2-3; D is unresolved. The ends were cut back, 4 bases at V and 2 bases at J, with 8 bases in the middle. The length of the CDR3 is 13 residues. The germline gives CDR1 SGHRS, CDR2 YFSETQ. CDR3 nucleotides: TGCGCCAGCAGCCAGGTTATCACAGATACGCAGTATTTT. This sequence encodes CASSQVITDTQYF.

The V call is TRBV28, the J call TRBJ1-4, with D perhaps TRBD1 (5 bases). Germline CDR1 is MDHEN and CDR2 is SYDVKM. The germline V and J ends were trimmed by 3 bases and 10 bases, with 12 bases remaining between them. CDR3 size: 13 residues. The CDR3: CASSLSGFIKLFF. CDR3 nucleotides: TGTGCCAGCAGTTTGTCAGGGTTTATAAAACTGTTTTTT.

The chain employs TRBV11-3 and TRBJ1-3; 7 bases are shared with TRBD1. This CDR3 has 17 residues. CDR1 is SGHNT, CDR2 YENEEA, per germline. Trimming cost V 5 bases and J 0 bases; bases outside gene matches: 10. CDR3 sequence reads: CASSQGGQGRSGNTIYF. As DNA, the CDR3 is TGTGCCAGCAGCCAGGGGGGCCAGGGACGCTCTGGAAACACCATATATTTT.

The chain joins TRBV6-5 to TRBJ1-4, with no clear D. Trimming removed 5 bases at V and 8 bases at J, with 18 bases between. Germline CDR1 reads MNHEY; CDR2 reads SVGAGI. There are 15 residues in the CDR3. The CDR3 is CASSRRGGPEEKLFF. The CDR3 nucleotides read TGTGCCAGCAGTCGCCGTGGAGGTCCGGAGGAAAAACTGTTTTTT.

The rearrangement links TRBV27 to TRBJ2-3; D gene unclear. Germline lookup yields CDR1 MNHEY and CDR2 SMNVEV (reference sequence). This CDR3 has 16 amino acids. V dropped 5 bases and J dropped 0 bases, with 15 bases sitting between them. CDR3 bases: TGTGCCAGCAGTCCGAGTCGTGCCAAGAGCACAGATACGCAGTATTTT. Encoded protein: CASSPSRAKSTDTQYF.

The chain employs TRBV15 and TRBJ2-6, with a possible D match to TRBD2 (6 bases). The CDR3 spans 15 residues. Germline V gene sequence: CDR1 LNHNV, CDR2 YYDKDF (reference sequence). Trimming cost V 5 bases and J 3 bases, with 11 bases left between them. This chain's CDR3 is CATSQEGGGANVLTF. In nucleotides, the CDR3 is TGTGCCACCAGCCAGGAGGGAGGTGGGGCCAACGTCCTGACTTTC.

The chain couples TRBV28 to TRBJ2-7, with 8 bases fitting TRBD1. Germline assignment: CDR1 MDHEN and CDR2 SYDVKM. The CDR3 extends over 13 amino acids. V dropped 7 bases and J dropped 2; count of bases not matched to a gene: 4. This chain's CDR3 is CASTSTGAYEQYF. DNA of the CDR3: TGTGCCAGCACATCGACAGGGGCCTACGAGCAGTACTTC.

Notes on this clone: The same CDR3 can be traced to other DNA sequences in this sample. Here the CDR3 DNA reads TGCGCCAGCAGCTCGGGACAGGGGAACTCCTACGAGCAGTACTTC. Amino acid sequence: CASSSGQGNSYEQYF. V is TRBV5-1 and J is TRBJ2-7; 10 nucleotides line up with TRBD1. In germline, CDR1 is SGHRS, CDR2 YFSETQ. V lost 3 bases to trimming and J lost 0 bases; unmatched junction nucleotides: 3. The CDR3 runs to 15 residues.